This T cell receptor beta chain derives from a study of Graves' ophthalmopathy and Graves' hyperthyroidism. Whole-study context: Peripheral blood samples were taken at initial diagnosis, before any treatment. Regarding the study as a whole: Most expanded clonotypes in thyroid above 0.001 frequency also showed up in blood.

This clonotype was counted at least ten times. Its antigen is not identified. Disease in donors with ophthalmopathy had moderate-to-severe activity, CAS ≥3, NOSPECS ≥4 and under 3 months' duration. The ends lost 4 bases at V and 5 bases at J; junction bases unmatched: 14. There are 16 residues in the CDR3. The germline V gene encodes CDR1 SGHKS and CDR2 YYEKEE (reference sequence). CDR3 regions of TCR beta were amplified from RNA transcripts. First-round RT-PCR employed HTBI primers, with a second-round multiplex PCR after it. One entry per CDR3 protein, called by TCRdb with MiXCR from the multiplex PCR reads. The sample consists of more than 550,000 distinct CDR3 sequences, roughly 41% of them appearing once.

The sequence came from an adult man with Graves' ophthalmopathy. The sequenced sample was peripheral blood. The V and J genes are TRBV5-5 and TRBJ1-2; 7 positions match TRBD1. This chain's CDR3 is CASSLDGQATWYGYTF. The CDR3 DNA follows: TGTGCCAGCAGCCTCGACGGACAGGCGACATGGTATGGCTACACCTTC.